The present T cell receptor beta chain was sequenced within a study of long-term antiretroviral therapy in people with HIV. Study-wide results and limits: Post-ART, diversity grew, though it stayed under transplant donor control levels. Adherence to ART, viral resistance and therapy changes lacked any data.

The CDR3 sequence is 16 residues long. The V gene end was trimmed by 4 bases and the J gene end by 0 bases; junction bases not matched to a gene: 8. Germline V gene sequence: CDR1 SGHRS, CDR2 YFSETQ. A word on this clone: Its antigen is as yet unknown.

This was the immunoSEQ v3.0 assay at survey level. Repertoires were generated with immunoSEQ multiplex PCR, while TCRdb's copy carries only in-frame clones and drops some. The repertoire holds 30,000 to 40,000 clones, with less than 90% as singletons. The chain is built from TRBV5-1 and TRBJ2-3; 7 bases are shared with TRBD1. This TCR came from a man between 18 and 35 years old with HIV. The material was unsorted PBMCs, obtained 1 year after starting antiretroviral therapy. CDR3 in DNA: TGCGCCAGCAGCCCTGGGACAGAGGGGAGCACAGATACGCAGTATTTT. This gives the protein CASSPGTEGSTDTQYF.